Sequencing of this T cell receptor beta chain was carried out in a study of blood T cell repertoires in COVID-19. Turning to the study itself: PBMCs, B-cell-depleted T cells, or T cells provided the cDNA or gDNA that made up the material.

TCRdb's copy holds only in-frame clones and misses some; the assay was immunoSEQ multiplex PCR. Of some 240,000 clones listed, about 81% are singletons. Seattle researchers signed up patients amid active infection and tracked them longitudinally. Germline V gene data show CDR1 as SGHAT and CDR2 as FQNNGV. The CDR3 is 18 amino acids. V shed 4 bases and J 3 bases; nucleotides not matched to a gene: 14. The V and J genes are TRBV11-2 and TRBJ2-1; TRBD2 agrees at 8 bases. The source of this sequence is a woman between 65 and 79 years old with COVID-19, enrolled during active disease. The sample consisted of peripheral blood. The CDR3 DNA is TGTGCCAGCAGCTCCCGGGGCGTACTAGCGGACAACTACAATGAGCAGTTCTTC. Translated: CASSSRGVLADNYNEQFF.